Each of the 13 T cell receptor beta chains below was sequenced from the same sample in a study of blood T cell repertoires in COVID-19. The repertoire was sequenced with immunoSEQ multiplex PCR; TCRdb's copy has only in-frame clones and lacks some. Of under 300,000 clones in the sample, 80% to 90% were seen once. Source material: PBMCs or T cells enriched from blood (not recorded which). These receptors all stem from a woman younger than 30 who had recovered from COVID-19.

The chain combines TRBV18 with TRBJ1-6, with 9 positions matching TRBD1. V shed 6 bases, J shed 4 bases, and the junction held 7 bases outside the gene matches. This CDR3 region has 16 residues. Germline V CDR1 and CDR2: KGHSH, LQKENI. The CDR3 DNA reads as TGTGCCAGCTCGGGGGACAGGGAAATATATAATTCACCCCTCCACTTT. Residues: CASSGDREIYNSPLHF. Combining the CDR3 with reference TRBV18 and TRBJ1-6 gives the whole variable domain NAGVMQNPRHLVRRRGQEARLRCSPMKGHSHVYWYRQLPEEGLKFMVYLQKENIIDESGMPKERFSAEFPKEGPSILRIQQVVRGDSAAYFCASSGDREIYNSPLHFGNGTRLTVT.

The V gene is TRBV4-1, the J gene TRBJ1-1; a possible D gene is TRBD1 (5 bases). From germline, CDR1 is MGHRA and CDR2 YSYEKL. Trimming took off 1 base at V and 4 bases at J, with 7 bases between the two ends. The CDR3 length is 13 residues. The CDR3 here is CASSQVGRTEAFF. In DNA, the CDR3 is TGCGCCAGCAGCCAAGTGGGGCGCACTGAAGCTTTCTTT.

The V and J genes are TRBV9 and TRBJ2-3, with 8 bases aligning to TRBD2. CDR3 length: 15 amino acids. Trimming at V came to 2 bases and at J to 3 bases, leaving 5 bases not matched to a gene. CDR1 and CDR2 from the germline V gene are SGDLS and YYNGEE. CDR3 DNA: TGTGCCAGCAGCGTCGGGGGGGCGTGGACAGATACGCAGTATTTT. This sequence encodes CASSVGGAWTDTQYF.

The CDR3 DNA reads as TGTGCCAGCTCACCTGCACAGGGTTACACCGGGGAGCTGTTTTTT. Encoded protein: CASSPAQGYTGELFF. J is TRBJ2-2 and V is TRBV18, with D possibly being TRBD1 (6 bases). Germline loops: CDR1 KGHSH, CDR2 LQKENI. The V gene lost 3 bases and the J gene lost 3 bases, with 11 bases spanning the gap. The CDR3 is made up of 15 amino acids.

The chain has TRBV14 and TRBJ2-5; TRBD2 agrees at 9 bases. The ends lost 1 base at V and 1 base at J; junction bases unmatched: 1. Germline CDR1 SGHDN, CDR2 FVKESK. CDR3 length equals 15 residues. The CDR3 region has the DNA TGTGCCAGCAGCCAAGGTAGCGGGGGCCAAGAGACCCAGTACTTC. It codes for CASSQGSGGQETQYF.

This chain connects TRBV2 to TRBJ1-2, with a weak D call TRBD1 (6 bases). The length of the CDR3 is 13 residues. Germline CDR1 SNHLY, CDR2 FYNNEI. V was pared by 6 bases and J by 4 bases, with 12 bases between. The CDR3 coding sequence is TGTGCCAGCAGGGGGGCGCGAACCTATGGCTACACCTTC. The encoded protein is CASRGARTYGYTF.

The chain joins TRBV2 to TRBJ2-3; TRBD2 matches 8 bases. Trimming at V came to 5 bases and at J to 6 bases, leaving 10 bases not matched to a gene. The CDR3 extends over 15 amino acids. Germline CDR1 reads SNHLY; CDR2 reads FYNNEI. The CDR3 sequence is CASSPPGLGGDTQYF. The CDR3 DNA reads as TGTGCCAGCAGTCCCCCGGGACTAGGGGGTGATACGCAGTATTTT. Variable domain in full (rest from reference TRBV2 and TRBJ2-3): EPEVTQTPSHQVTQMGQEVILRCVPISNHLYFYWYRQILGQKVEFLVSFYNNEISEKSEIFDDQFSVERPDGSNFTLKIRSTKLEDSAMYFCASSPPGLGGDTQYFGPGTRLTVL.

The V gene is TRBV6-5, the J gene TRBJ1-1; weak D call: TRBD1 (5 bases). CDR3 length: 14 residues. V lost 0 bases and J 1 base, leaving 6 bases between the germline ends. The V gene's germline CDR1 is MNHEY and CDR2 SVGAGI. The CDR3 region has the DNA TGTGCCAGCAGTTACTCGACAGCGAACACTGAAGCTTTCTTT. This codes for CASSYSTANTEAFF.

J is TRBJ2-5 and V is TRBV18; 8 bases are shared with TRBD2. Germline V gives CDR1 KGHSH, CDR2 LQKENI. CDR3 length: 16 amino acids. Germline trimming cut 3 bases from V and 4 bases from J; bases unmatched to any gene: 10. As DNA, the CDR3 is TGTGCCAGCTCACCCCGGAACGGGGGGGCCCCAGAGACCCAGTACTTC. Its protein is CASSPRNGGAPETQYF.

This chain connects TRBV19 to TRBJ1-3; D is unresolved. Germline V CDR1 and CDR2: LNHDA, SQIVND (reference sequence). Trimming took off 5 bases at V and 0 bases at J, with 11 bases between the two ends. CDR3 length: 15 amino acids. CDR3 residues: CASSQDTNSGNTIYF. CDR3 DNA sequence: TGTGCCAGTAGTCAAGACACGAACTCTGGAAACACCATATATTTT.

J is TRBJ1-2 and V is TRBV29-1; 11 bases match TRBD1. CDR3 length equals 15 residues. Trimming took 0 bases from V and 4 from J; bases not matched to a gene: 4. The germline CDR1 and CDR2 sequences are SQVTM and ANQGSEA. The CDR3 here is CSVEDQGTGGYGYTF. CDR3 in DNA: TGCAGCGTTGAAGATCAGGGGACAGGGGGCTATGGCTACACCTTC.

V gene TRBV2 combines with J gene TRBJ1-2; D is possibly TRBD1 (5 bases). The CDR3 loop spans 14 amino acids. Trimming took 6 bases from V and 2 from J, leaving 13 bases between them. Germline V gene sequence: CDR1 SNHLY, CDR2 FYNNEI. The CDR3 DNA is TGTGCCAGCAGCGAGACGGGACTGAACTATGGCTACACCTTC. Translation gives CASSETGLNYGYTF.

The chain has TRBV27 and TRBJ2-7; possibly TRBD2 for D (7 bases). Trimming pared 0 bases from V and 5 bases from J, leaving 14 bases between. CDR1 is MNHEY, CDR2 SMNVEV, per germline (reference sequence). The CDR3 loop spans 15 amino acids. For the CDR3, the DNA is TGTGCCAGCAGTTTATCGGGGGGGCTAGCCAACGAGCAGTACTTC. Protein product: CASSLSGGLANEQYF.